Following are 2 T cell receptor beta chains from one sample sequenced in a study of cytomegalovirus exposure and HLA in healthy donors (TCRdb year 2017). The protocol used for the library was the immunoSEQ multiplex PCR assay. For the multiplex PCR, a mixture combining 60 forward primers for TCR Vbeta segments and 13 reverse primers for TCR Jbeta segments was used. What TCRdb holds here is the immuneACCESS table cut down to in-frame rearrangements. Part of the clones is not present; checked against another copy, under half of the missing clones reflect an unresolved V gene, and the others are unexplained. Present in this sample are about 210,000 clones, roughly 86% of which were seen just once. The ten largest make up roughly 3.2% of the sample. Specimen: PBMCs. The receptors derive from a man aged 40-50 years in good health and CMV-seropositive.

This chain uses TRBV19 with TRBJ1-1, with 7 nucleotides matching TRBD1. The length of the CDR3 is 14 residues. Germline V gene data show CDR1 as LNHDA and CDR2 as SQIVND (reference sequence). Trimming cost V 9 bases and J 1 base; bases outside gene matches: 8. CDR3 nucleotides: TGTGCCAGCCAGAGACAGGGACCGAACACTGAAGCTTTCTTT. It codes for CASQRQGPNTEAFF. The complete variable domain, with remaining parts taken from reference TRBV19 and TRBJ1-1, reads DGGITQSPKYLFRKEGQNVTLSCEQNLNHDAMYWYRQDPGQGLRLIYYSQIVNDFQKGDIAEGYSVSREKKESFPLTVTSAQKNPTAFYLCASQRQGPNTEAFFGQGTRLTVV.

The J gene is TRBJ1-4, the V gene TRBV19; 8 nucleotides line up with TRBD1. Germline-derived CDR1 and CDR2 are LNHDA and SQIVND (reference sequence). CDR3 length equals 15 residues. With 7 bases clipped from V and 4 bases from J, the junction kept 8 bases outside the gene matches. CDR3 residues: CASNSGGAGNEKLFF. In DNA, the CDR3 is TGTGCCAGTAACTCAGGGGGCGCGGGTAATGAAAAACTGTTTTTT.